This TCR beta chain comes out of a study of CD8+CD57+ T cells in acquired aplastic anemia. Study-level information: Quantities of DNA derived from sorted CD4+ and CD8+ cells averaged 3.2 ug. Notes on the study in general: The study found no significant CD8+ Simpson's diversity difference between patients and controls.

At least ten counts were recorded for this clonotype. The antigen remains unidentified. CD8+CD57+ cell expansion, shown by flow cytometry, had occurred in the patients selected for sequencing. CDR1 SGHNT and CDR2 YYREEE come from the germline V gene (reference sequence). CDR3 length: 16 residues. The ends were cut back, 4 bases at V and 8 bases at J, with 19 bases in the middle. For CDR3 and TCR beta VDJ profiling, genomic DNA was the template used. TCRdb passed the reads through MiXCR, listing each CDR3 protein once. The profile shows fewer than 200,000 distinct CDR3 sequences, under 55% of them singletons.

Input material: sorted CD4+, CD8+, or CD8+CD57+ T cells (not recorded which) from PBMCs. The receptor comes from a human donor with aplastic anemia. This rearrangement joins TRBV5-4 to TRBJ1-6, with D possibly being TRBD1 (6 bases). The CDR3 DNA sequence: TGTGCCAGCAGCGACTCCCGGGGCAGGGGTTATTCACCCCTCCACTTT. Encoded protein: CASSDSRGRGYSPLHF.